The rows below give T cell receptor beta chains drawn from one sample of a study of T cells in narcolepsy. The assay was immunoSEQ multiplex PCR, and TCRdb's table has in-frame clones only and misses some. The sample contains 20,000 to 30,000 clones, 85% of which appear only once. Source material: memory (CD45RA-) CD4+ T cells from blood. The receptors were sampled from a human donor in good health. Each CDR3 is given with its conserved first and last residue. A D gene is named only where the DNA matches it firmly. Only part of the rows carry a size: once, few, many, or a class if the clone is expanded.

>-|TRBJ1-2|TRBD1|TRBV6-5
TGTGCCAGCAGTCGACAGGGGTCTGGTAACTATGGCTACACCTTC
CASSRQGSGNYGYTF
>-|TRBJ1-1|TRBD1|TRBV7-8
TGTGCCAGCAGCTTAGACAGGGGAGGATTCACTGAAGCTTTCTTT
CASSLDRGGFTEAFF
>-|TRBJ2-7|-|TRBV10-3
TGTGCCATCAGAGGGGCAGGGGACCCCTACGAGCAGTACTTC
CAIRGAGDPYEQYF
>once|TRBJ2-7|-|TRBV7-2
TGTGCCAGCAGCTTACAGGCTTCCCCTGCCCACGAGCAGTACTTC
CASSLQASPAHEQYF
>-|TRBJ2-3|TRBD1|TRBV2
TGTGCCAGCAGGGCGGGTTTTGCGAGGACCGGGACAGTTCACGCGGATACGCAGTATTTT
CASRAGFARTGTVHADTQYF
>-|TRBJ2-2|TRBD1|TRBV14
TGTGCCAGCAGCCAGACAGGGTACACCGGGGAGCTGTTTTTT
CASSQTGYTGELFF
>-|TRBJ2-1|-|TRBV21-1
TGTGCCAGCAGTTTTAAGGTAGCTCACCATTCCGACAATGAGCAGTTCTTC
CASSFKVAHHSDNEQFF
>-|TRBJ1-2|TRBD1|TRBV5-4
TGTGCCAGCAGCAACCCAGGGGGCGCGACCTATGGCTACACCTTC
CASSNPGGATYGYTF
>once|TRBJ2-3|TRBD2|TRBV5-1
TGCGCCAGCAGCGCTCGACTAGCGGGAGTGGCGGGCACAGATACGCAGTATTTT
CASSARLAGVAGTDTQYF
>once|TRBJ2-2|-|TRBV7-2
TGTGCCAGCAGCAGGGGGTCAGTGCGCAGAACCGGGGAGCTGTTTTTT
CASSRGSVRRTGELFF
>-|TRBJ2-1|TRBD1|TRBV19
TGTGCCAGTAGTCCCCCCGGGACAGGAGTCTACAATGAGCAGTTCTTC
CASSPPGTGVYNEQFF
>-|TRBJ1-5|TRBD1|TRBV27
TGTGCCAGCAGTTTGAAGGGGGCAAATCAGCCCCAGCATTTT
CASSLKGANQPQHF
>-|TRBJ2-1|TRBD2|TRBV9
TGTGCCAGCAGCGTAGGCGGGAGGGGCAATGAGCAGTTCTTC
CASSVGGRGNEQFF
>-|TRBJ2-3|-|TRBV10-3
TGTGCCATCAGTGAGAGTAGTAGAGATACGCAGTATTTT
CAISESSRDTQYF
>-|TRBJ2-7|-|TRBV7-8
TGTGCCAGCAGCTTAGGTCTCAATACCTACGAGCAGTACTTC
CASSLGLNTYEQYF
>-|TRBJ2-7|TRBD2|TRBV4-3
TGCGCCAGCAGCCAGACTAGCGGGAGTTTATACGAGCAGTACTTC
CASSQTSGSLYEQYF
>-|TRBJ1-1|-|TRBV7-2
TGTGCCAGCAGCCCTCAGGGTCGACGGACTGAAGCTTTCTTT
CASSPQGRRTEAFF
>-|TRBJ2-3|TRBD2|TRBV9
TGTGCCAGCAGCGATACCAGGACTAGCGGGAGCCGCACAGATACGCAGTATTTT
CASSDTRTSGSRTDTQYF
>once|TRBJ2-1|-|TRBV12-5
TGTGCTAGTGGTTTGGTACAAGGGGCCTCCTTGAATGAGCAGTTCTTC
CASGLVQGASLNEQFF
>-|TRBJ2-7|TRBD1|TRBV7-2
TGTGCCAGCAGCTTAGGGGGACAGGACGAGCAGTACTTC
CASSLGGQDEQYF
>-|TRBJ2-1|-|TRBV25-1
TGTGCCAGCAGTGAATATGCGGCCCCCTCCTACAATGAGCAGTTCTTC
CASSEYAAPSYNEQFF
>-|TRBJ2-1|-|TRBV4-1
TGCGCCAGCAGCCAGGGTAACAGTAAGCAGTTCTTC
CASSQGNSKQFF
>-|TRBJ2-4|TRBD1|TRBV7-8
TGTGCCAGCAGCTCTCAGGGGGACAGGGTGTTC
CASSSQGDRVF
>-|TRBJ2-7|TRBD2|TRBV18
TGTGCCAGCTCACCACTATCTGCGGGAGAGTCCTACGAGCAGTACTTC
CASSPLSAGESYEQYF
>once|TRBJ1-5|TRBD1|TRBV25-1
TGTGCCAGCAGGACAGGGGATTTGGATCAGCCCCAGCATTTT
CASRTGDLDQPQHF
>-|TRBJ2-4|-|TRBV5-5
TGTGCCAGCAGCTTGATGGACCTAGCCAAAAACATTCAGTACTTC
CASSLMDLAKNIQYF
>-|TRBJ2-3|TRBD2|TRBV5-1
TGCGCCAGCAGCAGAACCGGGACTAGCGGGAGCACAGATACGCAGTATTTT
CASSRTGTSGSTDTQYF
>-|TRBJ1-1|-|TRBV5-5
TGTGCCAGCATCGATGAGACGGGGATATACACTGAAGCTTTCTTT
CASIDETGIYTEAFF
>-|TRBJ2-7|-|TRBV4-2
TGTGCCAGCAGCCAAGATACCAGCGGCAACTACGAGCAGTACTTC
CASSQDTSGNYEQYF
>-|TRBJ1-5|-|TRBV19
TGTGCCAGTACTACGGGACATAAGGGGGGAAATCAGCCCCAGCATTTT
CASTTGHKGGNQPQHF
>-|TRBJ2-3|TRBD2|TRBV2
TGTGCCAGCAGTGAAGGGGGAGCGGGACGCACAGATACGCAGTATTTT
CASSEGGAGRTDTQYF
>-|TRBJ1-4|-|TRBV29-1
TGCAGCGTTGCCCCCGCCTCCGGGGGCTTTGAAAAACTGTTTTTT
CSVAPASGGFEKLFF
>-|TRBJ1-5|-|TRBV29-1
TGCAGCGTTGAAGAACCCGTACAGGGAGAACAGCCCCAGCATTTT
CSVEEPVQGEQPQHF
>-|TRBJ1-4|-|TRBV5-1
TGCGCCAGCAGCTTAAGTCAGGGAGAAGAAAAACTGTTTTTT
CASSLSQGEEKLFF
>-|TRBJ1-2|-|TRBV30
TGTGCCTGGAGTGTATTTCGGGGCAACTATGGCTACACCTTC
CAWSVFRGNYGYTF
>-|TRBJ2-1|-|TRBV11-2
TGTGCCAGCAGTTACGGAGACAATGAGCAGTTCTTC
CASSYGDNEQFF
>-|TRBJ2-1|-|TRBV19
TGTGCCAGTAGTATAGACCGGGACACAAACAATGAGCAGTTCTTC
CASSIDRDTNNEQFF
>-|TRBJ2-7|TRBD1|TRBV6-5
TGTGCCAGCAGTTCCATCGGGACAGGAGTCTCCTACGAGCAGTACTTC
CASSSIGTGVSYEQYF
>once|TRBJ2-1|-|TRBV5-4
TGTGCCAGCAGCTCCCCTGGAGGCCCGAAGGAGCAGTTCTTC
CASSSPGGPKEQFF
>-|TRBJ1-4|-|TRBV7-2
TGTGCCAGCAGCCCTCCAGGAATGAATGAAAAACTGTTTTTT
CASSPPGMNEKLFF
>-|TRBJ2-1|TRBD2|TRBV29-1
TGCAGCGTTCCTAGCGGGTTTTCCTACAATGAGCAGTTCTTC
CSVPSGFSYNEQFF
>-|TRBJ2-5|-|TRBV29-1
TGCAGCGAGACTATAAGGGAGACCCAGTACTTC
CSETIRETQYF